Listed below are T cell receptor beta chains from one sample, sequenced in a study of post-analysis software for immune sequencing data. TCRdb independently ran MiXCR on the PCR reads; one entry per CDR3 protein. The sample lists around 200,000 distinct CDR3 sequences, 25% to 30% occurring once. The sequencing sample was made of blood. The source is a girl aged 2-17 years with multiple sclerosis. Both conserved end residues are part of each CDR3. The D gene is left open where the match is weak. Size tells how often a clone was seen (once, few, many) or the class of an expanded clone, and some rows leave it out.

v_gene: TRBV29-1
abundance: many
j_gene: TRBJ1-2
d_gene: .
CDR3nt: TGCAGCGTTGAGTTGTTGGACGGGACCTATGGCTACACCTTC
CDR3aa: CSVELLDGTYGYTF

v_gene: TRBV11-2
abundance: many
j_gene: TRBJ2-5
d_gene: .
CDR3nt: TGTGCCAGCAGCTTAGGGGGAATAGCGGAAAAAGAGACCCAGTACTTC
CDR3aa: CASSLGGIAEKETQYF

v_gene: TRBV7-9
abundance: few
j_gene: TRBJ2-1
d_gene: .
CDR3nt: TGTGCCAGCACCTTGAGGGGAGGCCCCTCCTACAATGAGCAGTTCTTC
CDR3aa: CASTLRGGPSYNEQFF

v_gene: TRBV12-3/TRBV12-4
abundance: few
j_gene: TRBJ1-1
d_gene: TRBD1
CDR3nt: TGTGCCAGCAGCCACGCAGGGGGCACTGAAGCTTTCTTT
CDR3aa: CASSHAGGTEAFF

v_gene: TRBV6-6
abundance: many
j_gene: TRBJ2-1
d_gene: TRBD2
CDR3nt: TGTGCCAGCAGGGAGCTTCTAGCGGGGAATGAGCAGTTCTTC
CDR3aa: CASRELLAGNEQFF

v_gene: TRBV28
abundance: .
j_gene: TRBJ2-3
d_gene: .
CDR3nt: TGTGCCAGCAGTTTATATCTAGGGGGGGCCCCAGATACGCAGTATTTT
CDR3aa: CASSLYLGGAPDTQYF

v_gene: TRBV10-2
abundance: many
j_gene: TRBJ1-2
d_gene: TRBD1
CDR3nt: TGCGCCAGCAGAGGGGGCCCTAACTATGGCTACACCTTC
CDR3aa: CASRGGPNYGYTF

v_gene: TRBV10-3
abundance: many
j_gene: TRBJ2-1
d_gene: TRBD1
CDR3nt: TGTGCCATCAGTGTAACAGGGGGTACGGGTGAGCAGTTCTTC
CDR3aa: CAISVTGGTGEQFF

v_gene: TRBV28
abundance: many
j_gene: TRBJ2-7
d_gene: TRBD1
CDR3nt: TGTGCCAGCAGTTTATCCCAGGGGGTCTCCTACGAGCAGTACTTC
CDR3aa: CASSLSQGVSYEQYF

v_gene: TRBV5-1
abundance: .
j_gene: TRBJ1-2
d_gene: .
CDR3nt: TGCGCCAGCAGCTTGGTGGCAGGGTCATCTGGCTACACCTTC
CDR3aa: CASSLVAGSSGYTF

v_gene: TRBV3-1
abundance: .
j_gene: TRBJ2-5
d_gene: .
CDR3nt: TGTGCCAGCAGCCCCACCGGTCTGGGACGGAGCCAAGAGACCCAGTGCTTC
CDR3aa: CASSPTGLGRSQETQCF

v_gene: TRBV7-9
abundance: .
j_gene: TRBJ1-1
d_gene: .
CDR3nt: TGTGCCAGCAGCCCCTCGGAGAGGAACACTGAAGCTTTCTTT
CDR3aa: CASSPSERNTEAFF

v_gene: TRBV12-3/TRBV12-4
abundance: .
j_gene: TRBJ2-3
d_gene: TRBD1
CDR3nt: TGTGCCAGCAGTCTAGACAGGGGGTCATGGGAGCAGTATTTT
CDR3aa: CASSLDRGSWEQYF

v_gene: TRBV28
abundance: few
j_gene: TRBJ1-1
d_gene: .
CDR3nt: TGTGCCAGCAGTCACGGGACGGCGAACACTGAAGCTTTCTTT
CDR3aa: CASSHGTANTEAFF

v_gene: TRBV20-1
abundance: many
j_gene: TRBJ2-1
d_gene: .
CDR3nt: TGCAGTGCTAGTGGCGGGACCGTCTCCTACAATGAGCAGTTCTTC
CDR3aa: CSASGGTVSYNEQFF

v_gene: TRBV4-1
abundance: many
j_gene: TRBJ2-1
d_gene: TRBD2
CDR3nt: TGCGCCAGCAGCCAAGATCTGTTCGGACTAGTTCTCTACAATGAGCAGTTCTTC
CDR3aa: CASSQDLFGLVLYNEQFF

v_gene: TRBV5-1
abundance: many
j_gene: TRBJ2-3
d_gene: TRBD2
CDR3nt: TGCGCCAGCAGCTCCGGACTAGCGGGAGGTACAGATACGCAGTATTTT
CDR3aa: CASSSGLAGGTDTQYF

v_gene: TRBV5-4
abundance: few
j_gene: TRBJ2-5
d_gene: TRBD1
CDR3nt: TGTGCCAGCAGCTGGAACAGGGGAAGAGAGACCCAGTACTTC
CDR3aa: CASSWNRGRETQYF